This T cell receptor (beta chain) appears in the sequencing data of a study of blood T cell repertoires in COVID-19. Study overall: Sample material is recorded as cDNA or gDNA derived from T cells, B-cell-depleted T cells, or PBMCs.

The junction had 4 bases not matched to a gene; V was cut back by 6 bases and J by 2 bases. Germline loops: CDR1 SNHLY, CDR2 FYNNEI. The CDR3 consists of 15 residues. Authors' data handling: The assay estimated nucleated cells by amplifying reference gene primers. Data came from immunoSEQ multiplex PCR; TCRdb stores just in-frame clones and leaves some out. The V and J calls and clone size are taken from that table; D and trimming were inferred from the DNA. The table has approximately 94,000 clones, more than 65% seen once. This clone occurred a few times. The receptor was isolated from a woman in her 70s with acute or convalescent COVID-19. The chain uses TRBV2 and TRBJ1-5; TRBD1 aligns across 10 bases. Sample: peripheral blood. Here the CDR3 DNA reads TGTGCCAGCAGCAGGGACAGGGGCGGCAATCAGCCCCAGCATTTT. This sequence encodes CASSRDRGGNQPQHF. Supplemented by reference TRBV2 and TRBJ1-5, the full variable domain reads EPEVTQTPSHQVTQMGQEVILRCVPISNHLYFYWYRQILGQKVEFLVSFYNNEISEKSEIFDDQFSVERPDGSNFTLKIRSTKLEDSAMYFCASSRDRGGNQPQHFGDGTRLSIL.